The next 32 T cell receptor beta chains were all read from a single sample in a study of blood T cell repertoires in COVID-19. TCRdb's copy holds only in-frame clones and misses some; the assay was immunoSEQ multiplex PCR. The profile shows 350,000 to 550,000 clones, approximately 90% of them singletons. The sample comprised peripheral blood. The receptors shown here come from a woman aged 25 to 39 with acute or convalescent COVID-19.

The chain joins TRBV18 to TRBJ2-1; no clear D gene. The CDR3 totals 13 residues. Trimming removed 0 bases at V and 8 bases at J, with 8 bases between. Per germline, CDR1 KGHSH and CDR2 LQKENI. Here the CDR3 DNA reads TGTGCCAGCTCACCACCCCCGTCCGATGAGCAGTTCTTC. Translating gives CASSPPPSDEQFF.

The chain joins TRBV18 to TRBJ2-1; 8 bases fit TRBD1. The CDR3 spans 18 residues. V shed 3 bases and J 6 bases; nucleotides not matched to a gene: 16. Looked up from germline, CDR1 is KGHSH and CDR2 is LQKENI. The CDR3, as DNA: TGTGCCAGCTCACCTTCTACCGGGACAGGATTAACCCCCAATGAGCAGTTCTTC. Protein product: CASSPSTGTGLTPNEQFF. Filled out from reference TRBV18 and TRBJ2-1, the complete variable domain reads NAGVMQNPRHLVRRRGQEARLRCSPMKGHSHVYWYRQLPEEGLKFMVYLQKENIIDESGMPKERFSAEFPKEGPSILRIQQVVRGDSAAYFCASSPSTGTGLTPNEQFFGPGTRLTVL.

The CDR3 is CAWSDPTGRYGYTF. CDR3 sequence (DNA): TGTGCCTGGAGTGACCCGACAGGGAGGTATGGCTACACCTTC. The gene calls are TRBV30 and TRBJ1-2, with 7 nucleotides matching TRBD1. The CDR3 has 14 amino acids. The V gene end was trimmed by 1 base and the J gene end by 5 bases; junction bases not matched to a gene: 7. The V gene's germline CDR1 is GTSNPN and CDR2 SVGIG (reference sequence). Using reference TRBV30 and TRBJ1-2 for the parts outside the CDR3, the full variable domain is SQTIHQWPATLVQPVGSPLSLECTVEGTSNPNLYWYRQAAGRGLQLLFYSVGIGQISSEVPQNLSASRPQDRQFILSSKKLLLSDSGFYLCAWSDPTGRYGYTFGSGTRLTVV.

The J gene is TRBJ2-2, the V gene TRBV30, with D hard to call. V gave up 2 bases and J gave up 9 bases, with 19 bases separating them. Germline loops: CDR1 GTSNPN, CDR2 SVGIG (reference sequence). The CDR3 is made up of 15 amino acids. CDR3 in amino acids: CAWSKPSTKPRELFF. The DNA of the CDR3 is TGTGCCTGGAGTAAACCCAGTACGAAACCGAGGGAGCTGTTTTTT.

The J gene is TRBJ2-7, the V gene TRBV30; the match to TRBD1 covers 7 bases. This CDR3 is built from 14 residues. Germline V gene data show CDR1 as GTSNPN and CDR2 as SVGIG (reference sequence). With V trimmed by 0 bases and J by 2 bases, 4 bases remained unmatched. In nucleotides, the CDR3 is TGTGCCTGGAGTGTTAACAGGGGCCCCTACGAGCAGTACTTC. It specifies CAWSVNRGPYEQYF.

The chain employs TRBV4-1 and TRBJ2-7, with 10 bases matching TRBD1. Per germline, CDR1 MGHRA and CDR2 YSYEKL. The CDR3 consists of 13 residues. The trim removed 2 bases at V and 8 bases at J, leaving 3 bases unmatched. The CDR3 DNA reads as TGCGCCAGCAGCCAACCGGGACAGGGGAAGCAGTACTTC. Translated, it gives CASSQPGQGKQYF.

This clone was seen just once. The genes are TRBV7-2 and TRBJ1-2, with a weak D call TRBD1 (5 bases). The germline CDR1 and CDR2 sequences are SGHTA and FQGNSA. The length of the CDR3 is 15 residues. V lost 4 bases, J lost 0 bases, and 12 bases lay in between. The CDR3 loop reads CASSSFDRSNYGYTF. In DNA, the CDR3 is TGTGCCAGCAGCTCTTTTGACAGATCTAACTATGGCTACACCTTC.

The V call is TRBV3-1 (or the pseudogene TRBV3-2), the J call TRBJ2-5; D may be TRBD1 (5 bases). With 7 bases removed from V and 5 bases from J, the gap between germline ends came to 14 bases. Per the germline V gene, CDR1 is LGHDT and CDR2 is YNNKEL (reference sequence). This CDR3 spans 13 amino acids. The CDR3 DNA sequence: TGTGCCAGCAACGATAGGGGTTTGGAGACCCAGTACTTC. Its translation: CASNDRGLETQYF.

V usage is TRBV9 and J usage is TRBJ2-3; D remains ambiguous. Looked up from germline, CDR1 is SGDLS and CDR2 is YYNGEE. The length of the CDR3 is 13 residues. The V end was cut by 0 bases, the J end by 4 bases, with 6 bases between. CDR3 loop: CASSVVRADTQYF. The DNA for the CDR3 is TGTGCCAGCAGCGTAGTTCGGGCAGATACGCAGTATTTT.

The chain couples TRBV29-1 to TRBJ2-3; 7 bases agree with TRBD1. Germline V lookup: CDR1 SQVTM, CDR2 ANQGSEA. J lost 1 base, V lost 6 bases, and 7 bases had no gene match. This CDR3 has 14 amino acids. CDR3 sequence (DNA): TGCAGCGTCGACAGGGATTGGGGCACAGATACGCAGTATTTT. The encoded protein is CSVDRDWGTDTQYF.

V is TRBV24-1 and J is TRBJ1-2; no reliable D call. The CDR3 is 11 residues long. The germline CDR1 and CDR2 sequences are KGHDR and SFDVKD. Trimming removed 3 bases at V and 8 bases at J, with 6 bases between. The CDR3 bases are TGTGCCACCAGTGATAAGCGCGGCTACACCTTC. Its protein product is CATSDKRGYTF.

Details on this clone: Other DNA sequences in the same sample also yield this CDR3. The chain joins TRBV5-6 to TRBJ2-2, with D possibly TRBD1 on 6 matching bases. V was clipped by 0 bases and J by 4 bases, with 13 bases between them. The CDR3 sequence is 16 residues long. CDR1 and CDR2 from the germline V gene are SGHDT and YYEEEE. The CDR3 DNA sequence: TGTGCCAGCAGCTTGGGCCCAGGGGAAGGCACCGGGGAGCTGTTTTTT. Amino acids: CASSLGPGEGTGELFF.

The chain joins TRBV5-6 to TRBJ2-7; 9 nucleotides match TRBD2. The CDR3 sequence is 15 residues long. With 4 bases clipped from V and 5 bases from J, the junction kept 10 bases outside the gene matches. CDR1 is SGHDT and CDR2 is YYEEEE in the germline V gene. The chain's CDR3 is CASSETPGLAHEQYF. As DNA, the CDR3 is TGTGCCAGCAGCGAAACACCGGGACTAGCCCACGAGCAGTACTTC. Full variable domain (rest looked up from reference TRBV5-6 and TRBJ2-7): DAGVTQSPTHLIKTRGQQVTLRCSPKSGHDTVSWYQQALGQGPQFIFQYYEEEERQRGNFPDRFSGHQFPNYSSELNVNALLLGDSALYLCASSETPGLAHEQYFGPGTRLTVT.

The chain is built from TRBV24-1 and TRBJ2-1; D is unresolved. The CDR3 extends over 13 amino acids. Germline CDR1 is KGHDR and CDR2 is SFDVKD. V lost 4 bases and J 4 bases, leaving 7 bases between the germline ends. This CDR3 reads CATSESSYNEQFF. Here the CDR3 DNA reads TGTGCCACCAGTGAATCTAGTTACAATGAGCAGTTCTTC.

V and J are TRBV5-1 and TRBJ1-2, with TRBD1 matching 9 bases. From germline, CDR1 is SGHRS and CDR2 YFSETQ. J lost 8 bases, V lost 4 bases, and 12 bases had no gene match. This CDR3 region has 15 residues. The CDR3 sequence is CASSPGDREGRGYTF. CDR3 bases: TGCGCCAGCAGCCCAGGGGACAGGGAGGGCCGGGGCTACACCTTC.

V gene TRBV3-1 (or the pseudogene TRBV3-2) combines with J gene TRBJ1-6; tentative D call: TRBD1 (6 bases). Trimming shortened V by 4 bases and J by 8 bases, and 15 bases separated the two germline ends. Germline V gives CDR1 LGHDT, CDR2 YNNKEL (reference sequence). The CDR3 length is 15 residues. The CDR3 protein is CASSRLQGPDSPLHF. The CDR3 coding sequence is TGTGCCAGCAGCCGATTGCAGGGGCCGGATTCACCCCTCCACTTT.

V gene TRBV19 combines with J gene TRBJ2-1; 9 nucleotides align to TRBD1. The V gene end was trimmed by 3 bases and the J gene end by 7 bases; junction bases not matched to a gene: 7. Per germline, CDR1 LNHDA and CDR2 SQIVND (reference sequence). The CDR3 has 15 amino acids. The CDR3 sequence: CASSILTGGSNEQFF. The CDR3 coding sequence is TGTGCCAGTAGTATTTTGACAGGGGGATCTAATGAGCAGTTCTTC.

The rearrangement uses TRBV4-1 and TRBJ2-5; D unclear. CDR1 and CDR2 from the germline V gene are MGHRA and YSYEKL. V dropped 0 bases and J dropped 1 base, with 12 bases sitting between them. CDR3 size: 16 residues. Written as DNA, the CDR3 is TGCGCCAGCAGCCAAGACCGGGTCTTTAGCCAAGAGACCCAGTACTTC. Its protein product is CASSQDRVFSQETQYF.

Notes on this clone: This sample also contains other DNA sequences that code for the same CDR3. The chain has TRBV25-1 and TRBJ2-1; 8 positions agree with TRBD2. Germline V gene lookup returns CDR1 MGHDK and CDR2 SYGVNS. CDR3 length: 15 residues. Trimming removed 2 bases from V and 0 bases from J; junction bases left unmatched: 0. Here the CDR3 DNA reads TGTGCCAGCAGTGAAAGCGGGGGCTCCTACAATGAGCAGTTCTTC. Protein: CASSESGGSYNEQFF.

The chain carries TRBV5-5 and TRBJ1-5; D is uncertain. From germline, CDR1 is SGHKS and CDR2 YYEKEE (reference sequence). V was pared by 4 bases and J by 4 bases, with 12 bases between. The CDR3 consists of 14 residues. The CDR3 spells CASSPGPGNQPQHF. The CDR3 DNA follows: TGTGCCAGCAGCCCTGGCCCCGGGAATCAGCCCCAGCATTTT.

V usage is TRBV19 and J usage is TRBJ2-4, with 7 bases lining up with TRBD2. Looked up from germline, CDR1 is LNHDA and CDR2 is SQIVND (reference sequence). The CDR3 contains 16 residues. J lost 1 base, V lost 8 bases, and 11 bases had no gene match. The CDR3 loop is CASGLAGEVAKNIQYF. CDR3 DNA sequence: TGTGCCAGTGGACTGGCGGGGGAGGTTGCCAAAAACATTCAGTACTTC.

This clone was observed a few times. V and J are TRBV29-1 and TRBJ1-1; TRBD1 agrees at 9 bases. Germline values: CDR1 SQVTM, CDR2 ANQGSEA. With 5 bases clipped from V and 5 bases from J, the junction kept 9 bases outside the gene matches. The CDR3 extends over 14 amino acids. The chain's CDR3 is CSVLGGTGTTEAFF. DNA of the CDR3: TGCAGCGTTTTGGGTGGGACAGGGACTACTGAAGCTTTCTTT.

The V gene is TRBV9, the J gene TRBJ1-1; 9 bases line up with TRBD1. Germline values: CDR1 SGDLS, CDR2 YYNGEE. The CDR3 runs 14 residues. Trimming removed 4 bases from V and 6 bases from J; junction bases left unmatched: 7. The CDR3 is CASSPRTGAAEAFF. The CDR3 bases are TGTGCCAGCAGCCCCCGGACAGGGGCAGCTGAAGCTTTCTTT.

The V call is TRBV5-6, the J call TRBJ1-1; D call uncertain. From germline, CDR1 is SGHDT and CDR2 YYEEEE. The CDR3 contains 13 residues. V lost 2 bases and J lost 0, with 5 bases in between. CDR3 DNA sequence: TGTGCCAGCAGCTTTGAGGTGAACACTGAAGCTTTCTTT. This encodes CASSFEVNTEAFF.

V usage is TRBV28 and J usage is TRBJ2-1; 9 nucleotides align to TRBD1. The V gene end was trimmed by 3 bases and the J gene end by 5 bases; junction bases not matched to a gene: 8. The CDR3 is 16 amino acids. Germline-derived CDR1 and CDR2 are MDHEN and SYDVKM. The DNA for the CDR3 is TGTGCCAGCAGTTTTGTCTCGGGACAGGGTGACAATGAGCAGTTCTTC. This codes for CASSFVSGQGDNEQFF.

CDR3 sequence: CASSVSGAPQETQYF. Written as DNA, the CDR3 is TGCGCCAGCAGTGTTAGCGGGGCTCCCCAAGAGACCCAGTACTTC. J is TRBJ2-5 and V is TRBV10-2; the match to TRBD2 covers 8 bases. V gave up 4 bases and J gave up 1 base; unmatched junction bases: 5. Germline V gives CDR1 WSHSY, CDR2 SAAADI. The CDR3 loop spans 15 amino acids.

The rearrangement uses TRBV29-1 and TRBJ1-1, with D possibly TRBD1 on 5 matching bases. The CDR3 is made up of 16 amino acids. The ends were cut back, 6 bases at V and 0 bases at J, with 20 bases in the middle. Germline V gene lookup returns CDR1 SQVTM and CDR2 ANQGSEA. In DNA, the CDR3 is TGCAGCGTGGATGGAATTGGGGGGAGGATGAACACTGAAGCTTTCTTT. Translation: CSVDGIGGRMNTEAFF.

The chain carries TRBV7-2 and TRBJ2-1; 7 nucleotides match TRBD2. This CDR3 region has 16 residues. Germline assignment: CDR1 SGHTA and CDR2 FQGNSA. With 3 bases clipped from V and 2 bases from J, the junction kept 7 bases outside the gene matches. CDR3 DNA: TGTGCCAGCAGCTTCGGCCCGGGACTAACCTACAATGAGCAGTTCTTC. It translates to CASSFGPGLTYNEQFF.

The V and J genes are TRBV4-1 and TRBJ2-3; TRBD2 aligns across 15 bases. Germline V gene lookup returns CDR1 MGHRA and CDR2 YSYEKL. V dropped 4 bases and J dropped 1; count of bases not matched to a gene: 6. The CDR3 covers 18 residues. CDR3 in amino acids: CASSPGLAGGLGTDTQYF. The CDR3 DNA sequence: TGCGCCAGCAGCCCCGGACTAGCGGGGGGGCTTGGCACAGATACGCAGTATTTT.

V is TRBV30 and J is TRBJ2-7, with D tentatively TRBD2 (6 bases). V was pared by 2 bases and J by 2 bases, with 19 bases between. Germline V gene data show CDR1 as GTSNPN and CDR2 as SVGIG (reference sequence). This CDR3 has 16 amino acids. The CDR3 is CAWSLLSGLKTYEQYF. The CDR3, as DNA: TGTGCCTGGAGTCTACTTTCGGGACTGAAAACCTACGAGCAGTACTTC.

About this clone itself: Other DNA sequences in this sample translate to the same CDR3. The chain carries TRBV7-2 and TRBJ1-1, with D perhaps matching TRBD1 (6 bases). This CDR3 is 13 amino acids long. Trimming left V 2 bases short and J 6 bases short, with 10 bases between. Germline CDR1 SGHTA, CDR2 FQGNSA. Here the CDR3 reads CASSLTGRAEAFF. The DNA for the CDR3 is TGTGCCAGCAGCTTAACAGGGAGGGCTGAAGCTTTCTTT.

The V call is TRBV11-2, the J call TRBJ1-1, with D unclear. Trimming took 1 base from V and 10 from J, leaving 10 bases between them. Germline V gene sequence: CDR1 SGHAT, CDR2 FQNNGV. CDR3 length: 12 residues. CDR3 coding DNA: TGTGCCAGCAGCTTAGGATCTACGGTAGCTTTCTTT. It specifies CASSLGSTVAFF.